These 21 T cell receptor beta chains came from one sample sequenced in a study of early T cells in non-severe SARS-CoV-2 infection. MiXCR, applied by TCRdb to the 5' RACE reads, yields one record per CDR3 protein. Among 35,000 to 45,000 distinct CDR3 sequences listed, under 5% were seen once. Sequencing was done on a sample of whole blood. The origin of the receptors is an adult who was a healthcare worker with PCR-confirmed SARS-CoV-2 infection or an uninfected control (not recorded which).

This clonotype appeared many times. V is TRBV10-3 and J is TRBJ2-7, with 7 bases lining up with TRBD1. The CDR3 is 16 amino acids. With V trimmed by 0 bases and J by 0 bases, 5 bases remained unmatched. Germline-derived CDR1 and CDR2 are ENHRY and SYGVKD. CDR3 in DNA: TGTGCCATCAGTGAGTCTAGGGGGCCGAGCTCCTACGAGCAGTACTTC. It specifies CAISESRGPSSYEQYF.

This clonotype was recorded at least ten times. The chain employs TRBV11-2 and TRBJ1-6; no firm D call. CDR1 and CDR2 (germline): SGHAT, FQNNGV. The CDR3 runs to 14 residues. V was shortened by 2 bases and J by 4 bases, with 6 bases between the two germline ends. For the CDR3, the DNA is TGTGCCAGCAGCTTAAGCGGGTATAATTCACCCCTCCACTTT. This translates into CASSLSGYNSPLHF.

In this sample, this clonotype turned up many times. V and J are TRBV28 and TRBJ2-7, with 10 nucleotides matching TRBD2. The V gene's germline CDR1 is MDHEN and CDR2 SYDVKM. The junction had 8 bases not matched to a gene; V was cut back by 3 bases and J by 3 bases. The CDR3 consists of 16 residues. Written as DNA, the CDR3 is TGTGCCAGCAGTTTTGCAGGGGCTAGCGGGAGCTACGAGCAGTACTTC. This encodes CASSFAGASGSYEQYF.

The table lists this clonotype with many counts. The chain uses TRBV12-5 and TRBJ1-3; TRBD1 might be the D (6 bases). The CDR3 length is 15 residues. The V and J ends lost 5 bases and 6 bases respectively, with 17 bases between them. The germline V gene has CDR1 LGHNT and CDR2 FRNRAP. The CDR3 region has the DNA TGTGCTAGTGGTAACATACAGGGAAATCTAAACACCATATATTTT. Translation gives CASGNIQGNLNTIYF.

This clonotype was seen repeatedly, ten times or more. The J gene is TRBJ2-2, the V gene TRBV30, with D perhaps matching TRBD1 (6 bases). The CDR3 has 15 amino acids. Trimming stripped 1 base from V and 3 bases from J, with 12 bases between. The germline V gene encodes CDR1 GTSNPN and CDR2 SVGIG (reference sequence). Here the CDR3 reads CAWSGLNRDTGELFF. The CDR3 DNA sequence: TGTGCCTGGAGTGGCTTAAACAGGGACACCGGGGAGCTGTTTTTT.

This clonotype was recorded at least ten times. The chain has TRBV6-1 and TRBJ2-5; D possibly corresponds to TRBD1 (6 bases). The CDR3 covers 15 residues. CDR1 MNHNS and CDR2 SASEGT come from the germline V gene. V was trimmed by 2 bases and J by 4 bases, leaving 14 bases between them. The DNA of the CDR3 is TGTGCCAGCAGTGAATCCCCAGGGGAAGTAGAGACCCAGTACTTC. Its protein product is CASSESPGEVETQYF.

This clonotype was seen at least ten times. The V call is TRBV28, the J call TRBJ1-5, with D possibly matching TRBD1 (6 bases). The CDR3 spans 14 residues. Germline lookup yields CDR1 MDHEN and CDR2 SYDVKM. The germline V and J ends were trimmed by 8 bases and 7 bases, with 18 bases remaining between them. DNA of the CDR3: TGTGCCAGCCTTTCGGAACAGGGAAGGCAGCCCCAGCATTTT. It is translated as CASLSEQGRQPQHF. The whole variable domain, remainder taken from reference TRBV28 and TRBJ1-5, is DVKVTQSSRYLVKRTGEKVFLECVQDMDHENMFWYRQDPGLGLRLIYFSYDVKMKEKGDIPEGYSVSREKKERFSLILESASTNQTSMYLCASLSEQGRQPQHFGDGTRLSIL.

In this sample, this clonotype turned up many times. This chain joins TRBV12-3 or TRBV12-4 and TRBJ2-7, with TRBD1 matching over 9 bases. The CDR3 is made up of 15 amino acids. J lost 4 bases, V lost 3 bases, and 7 bases had no gene match. The CDR3 region is CASSLSGQGLYEQYF. The DNA of the CDR3 is TGTGCCAGCAGTTTGTCGGGACAGGGCCTTTACGAGCAGTACTTC.

Only a few counts were recorded for this clonotype. J is TRBJ1-4 and V is TRBV7-9; TRBD1 is a possible D gene (6 bases). V was cut by 5 bases and J by 0 bases, with 13 bases left in between. Germline V gene lookup returns CDR1 SEHNR and CDR2 FQNEAQ (reference sequence). The CDR3 extends over 16 amino acids. The CDR3 region has the DNA TGTGCCAGCAGCGGAAAGGGACACACAACTAATGAAAAACTGTTTTTT. It translates to CASSGKGHTTNEKLFF. Combining the CDR3 with reference TRBV7-9 and TRBJ1-4 gives the whole variable domain DTGVSQNPRHKITKRGQNVTFRCDPISEHNRLYWYRQTLGQGPEFLTYFQNEAQLEKSRLLSDRFSAERPKGSFSTLEIQRTEQGDSAMYLCASSGKGHTTNEKLFFGSGTQLSVL.

This clonotype was observed a few times. The gene calls are TRBV5-1 and TRBJ2-5; D remains ambiguous. Trimming pared 2 bases from V and 4 bases from J, leaving 6 bases between. CDR1 is SGHRS and CDR2 is YFSETQ in the germline V gene. This CDR3 has 12 residues. CDR3 in DNA: TGCGCCAGCAGCTTCCACGGAGAGACCCAGTACTTC. Protein sequence: CASSFHGETQYF.

This clonotype showed up many times. The J gene is TRBJ1-5, the V gene TRBV7-2, with 9 bases that match TRBD1. This CDR3 has 15 residues. CDR1 is SGHTA, CDR2 FQGNSA, per germline. Trimming took 5 bases from V and 1 from J; bases not matched to a gene: 3. This CDR3 is CASSRQGGSNQPQHF. The CDR3 DNA reads TGTGCCAGCAGCCGACAGGGGGGGAGCAATCAGCCCCAGCATTTT.

This clonotype was counted many times. The chain carries TRBV29-1 and TRBJ1-1; D gene ambiguous. Germline values: CDR1 SQVTM, CDR2 ANQGSEA. The CDR3 totals 10 residues. Deletions cut 3 bases from V and 6 bases from J, with 5 bases between. The CDR3 bases are TGCAGCGTTGAGAGGGCTGAAGCTTTCTTT. It translates to CSVERAEAFF.

This clonotype occurred a few times. This sequence joins TRBV28 and TRBJ1-1; D is undetermined. V lost 4 bases to trimming and J lost 6 bases, with 18 bases between them. Germline CDR1 and CDR2: MDHEN and SYDVKM. This CDR3 contains 15 residues. CDR3: CASSSPPIPWAEAFF. The CDR3, as DNA: TGTGCCAGCAGTTCACCTCCAATACCTTGGGCTGAAGCTTTCTTT.

In its sample, this clonotype was seen many times. The V call is TRBV27, the J call TRBJ2-5; 10 bases are shared with TRBD1. Germline CDR1 and CDR2: MNHEY and SMNVEV (reference sequence). J was trimmed by 5 bases and V by 6 bases; bases with no gene match: 9. The length of the CDR3 is 15 residues. The CDR3 sequence is CASSLDRGLLETQYF. The CDR3 DNA reads TGTGCCAGCAGCCTCGACAGGGGGCTCTTGGAGACCCAGTACTTC.

This clonotype showed up many times. J is TRBJ2-1 and V is TRBV27; 8 bases are shared with TRBD2. With V trimmed by 5 bases and J by 6 bases, 6 bases remained unmatched. The CDR3 length is 14 residues. Germline V gene sequence: CDR1 MNHEY, CDR2 SMNVEV (reference sequence). The CDR3 loop is CASSPGTRPNEQFF. CDR3 in DNA: TGTGCCAGCAGTCCCGGGACTAGACCCAATGAGCAGTTCTTC.

This clonotype has just a few counts. The chain uses TRBV5-1 and TRBJ2-1, with 9 bases lining up with TRBD2. The CDR3 consists of 15 residues. From germline, CDR1 is SGHRS and CDR2 YFSETQ. V was clipped by 4 bases and J by 8 bases; unmatched bases: 10. The CDR3 is CASSQAGGPGDEQFF. The CDR3 bases are TGCGCCAGCAGCCAGGCGGGAGGGCCCGGGGATGAGCAGTTCTTC.

This clonotype was recorded at least ten times. The chain uses TRBV3-1 and TRBJ2-5; 11 positions match TRBD2. Germline-derived CDR1 and CDR2 are LGHDT and YNNKEL (reference sequence). The CDR3 is 15 residues long. V shed 4 bases and J 7 bases; nucleotides not matched to a gene: 8. DNA for the CDR3: TGTGCCAGCAGCCCCGGGACTAGCGGCATAGGGACCCAGTACTTC. It translates to CASSPGTSGIGTQYF.

This clonotype was recorded at least ten times. CDR3 bases: TGCAGCGTTTCCGGGACTAGCCCAGATACGCAGTATTTT. This gives the protein CSVSGTSPDTQYF. J is TRBJ2-3 and V is TRBV29-1, with TRBD2 identical over 9 bases. V shed 5 bases, J shed 4 bases, and the junction held 4 bases outside the gene matches. Germline V gene sequence: CDR1 SQVTM, CDR2 ANQGSEA. CDR3 length: 13 residues.

This clonotype was counted ten times or more. The chain joins TRBV10-3 to TRBJ2-7; unclear D gene. The V and J ends lost 3 bases and 0 bases respectively, with 9 bases between them. Germline CDR1 and CDR2: ENHRY and SYGVKD. This CDR3 spans 14 amino acids. The CDR3 protein is CAISDRSSSYEQYF. Here the CDR3 DNA reads TGTGCCATCAGTGACAGGAGCTCCTCCTACGAGCAGTACTTC.

This sequence joins TRBV5-6 and TRBJ2-1, with 13 nucleotides matching TRBD2. This CDR3 has 16 amino acids. The germline V gene encodes CDR1 SGHDT and CDR2 YYEEEE. V gave up 4 bases and J gave up 5 bases; unmatched junction bases: 6. CDR3 loop: CASSPAGLAGDNEQFF. The CDR3 DNA is TGTGCCAGCAGCCCCGCCGGACTAGCGGGAGACAATGAGCAGTTCTTC.

This clonotype came up many times. This chain uses TRBV6-5 with TRBJ2-1; 10 nucleotides match TRBD2. Germline CDR1 MNHEY, CDR2 SVGAGI. V lost 5 bases and J lost 4; bases outside the gene matches: 8. This CDR3 is built from 16 residues. This CDR3 reads CASSLGRLAGYNEQFF. The CDR3 nucleotides read TGTGCCAGCAGTCTCGGCAGACTAGCGGGTTACAATGAGCAGTTCTTC.